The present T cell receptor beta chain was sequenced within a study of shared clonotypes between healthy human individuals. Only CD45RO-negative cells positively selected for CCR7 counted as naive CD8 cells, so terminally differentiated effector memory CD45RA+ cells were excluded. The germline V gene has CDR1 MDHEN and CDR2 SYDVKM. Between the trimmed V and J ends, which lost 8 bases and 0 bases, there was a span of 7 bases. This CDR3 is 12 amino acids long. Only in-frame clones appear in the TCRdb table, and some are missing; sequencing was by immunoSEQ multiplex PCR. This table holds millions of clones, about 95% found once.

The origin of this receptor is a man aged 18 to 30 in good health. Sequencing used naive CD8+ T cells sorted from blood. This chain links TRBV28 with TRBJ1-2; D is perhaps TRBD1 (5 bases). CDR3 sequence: CASGGPNYGYTF. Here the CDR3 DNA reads TGTGCCAGCGGGGGTCCTAACTATGGCTACACCTTC.